This entry features one T cell receptor beta chain sequence. The authors' processing: Estimated nucleated cell counts came from reference gene primer amplification. TCRdb keeps only in-frame clones here, not all; method: immunoSEQ multiplex PCR. The DNA gave D and trimming, while V, J and clone size come from that table. The table records fewer than 200,000 clones, around 72% of them present only once. The record originates from a study of blood T cell repertoires in COVID-19. Looking at the study overall: T cells, B-cell-depleted T cells, or PBMCs supplied cDNA or gDNA.

Trimming shortened V by 3 bases and J by 5 bases, and 9 bases separated the two germline ends. Germline V gene data show CDR1 as KGHDR and CDR2 as SFDVKD. The CDR3 contains 14 residues. This TCR came from a woman aged 80 or over with acute or convalescent COVID-19. This chain uses TRBV24-1 with TRBJ2-2; D not certain. Sequences were obtained from peripheral blood. The CDR3 sequence: CATSDVPGTGELFF. In DNA form, the CDR3 reads TGTGCCACCAGTGATGTCCCCGGGACCGGGGAGCTGTTTTTT.